This entry features one TCR beta chain sequence. Its antigen is as yet unknown. TCRdb passed the reads through MiXCR, listing each CDR3 protein once. The table has 200,000 to 250,000 distinct CDR3 sequences, about 20% seen once; the top ten hold 15% to 20%. This record belongs to a study of T cell repertoires in cytomegalovirus infection. The study, taken as a whole, reports: In two of eight donors, the top clonotype was HLA-C-restricted CMV-specific.

Sequencing was done on a sample of CD8+ T cells from PBMCs. The clonotype was recovered from a human donor in good health (CMV status not recorded). Some clones in this sample may be carry-over from other donors' samples.

Written as DNA, the CDR3 is TGTGCCAGCAGCTTAGGAGGGACGCAGGAGCAGTACTTC. Amino acids: CASSLGGTQEQYF. The rearrangement links TRBV11-2 to TRBJ2-7, with D perhaps matching TRBD1 or TRBD2 (5 bases each). Germline CDR1 SGHAT, CDR2 FQNNGV. The CDR3 sequence is 13 residues long. With 1 base removed from V and 7 bases from J, the gap between germline ends came to 11 bases. Filled out from reference TRBV11-2 and TRBJ2-7, the complete variable domain reads EAGVAQSPRYKIIEKRQSVAFWCNPISGHATLYWYQQILGQGPKLLIQFQNNGVVDDSQLPKDRFSAERLKGVDSTLKIQPAKLEDSAVYLCASSLGGTQEQYFGPGTRLTVT.